This T cell receptor (beta chain) was identified in a study of T-cell reconstitution after alpha-beta-depleted transplantation in children. Trimming cost V 3 bases and J 10 bases, with 4 bases left between them. The CDR3 runs to 11 residues. TCRbeta library preparation incorporated unique molecular identifiers. From the PCR reads, TCRdb called clonotypes with MiXCR, one entry per CDR3 protein. The sample yields around 450,000 distinct CDR3 sequences, under 12% seen once. The material sequenced was PBMCs, taken before TCRalphabeta/CD19-depleted stem cell transplant. The chain is built from TRBV12-3 or TRBV12-4 and TRBJ1-6; D gene unclear. The receptor's source is a child aged 2-15 years with inherited bone marrow failure, due to receive a stem cell transplant. The CDR3 loop is CASSFGSPLHF. The CDR3 bases are TGTGCCAGCAGTTTTGGATCACCCCTCCACTTT.